This record covers a single T cell receptor (beta chain). The antigen is undetermined. The sample belongs to a study of beta chain features in type 1 diabetes. Via CD45RO/CCR7/CD25/CD127/CD95/CD27, cells of the CD4+ naive, central memory, regulatory and stem cell-like memory subsets were sorted. In germline, CDR1 is MNHEY, CDR2 SVGAGI. The V gene lost 4 bases and the J gene lost 7 bases, with 13 bases spanning the gap. The CDR3 is 14 residues long. Study-level findings and limits: Sequencing used cDNA, and cells with high TCR expression could therefore be over-represented. Among patients with Type 1 diabetes, TCRB CDR3s were moderately but significantly shorter in every one of the four CD4+ subsets.

The sequenced template was cDNA made from the entire isolated RNA. Assay: immunoSEQ multiplex PCR; the TCRdb copy retains only in-frame clones and omits some. The sample shows 680,000 or so clones, 15% to 19% of them seen only once. The origin of this receptor is a man younger than 35 in good health. The specimen sequenced was naive CD4+ T cells from blood. The rearrangement joins TRBV6-5 to TRBJ2-2; D possibly corresponds to TRBD2 (6 bases). The CDR3 loop is CASSSFGGGGELFF. DNA of the CDR3: TGTGCCAGCAGTTCTTTCGGGGGAGGCGGGGAGCTGTTTTTT.